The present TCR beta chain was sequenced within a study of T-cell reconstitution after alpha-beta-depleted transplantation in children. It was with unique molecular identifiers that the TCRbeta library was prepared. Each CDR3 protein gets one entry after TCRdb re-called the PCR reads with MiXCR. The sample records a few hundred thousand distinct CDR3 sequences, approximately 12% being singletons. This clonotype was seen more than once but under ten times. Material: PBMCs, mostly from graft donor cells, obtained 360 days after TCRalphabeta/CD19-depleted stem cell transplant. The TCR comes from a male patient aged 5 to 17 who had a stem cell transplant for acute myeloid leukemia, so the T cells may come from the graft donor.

CDR3: CASSSPGRKYEQYF. For the CDR3, the DNA is TGTGCCAGCAGCTCTCCAGGCAGGAAATACGAGCAGTACTTC. This rearrangement joins TRBV7-2 to TRBJ2-7; D remains unclear. The V gene lost 4 bases and the J gene lost 4 bases, with 14 bases spanning the gap. In germline, CDR1 is SGHTA, CDR2 FQGNSA. This CDR3 has 14 residues.